Presented here are 11 T cell receptor beta chains from one specimen sequenced in a study of T cells in Graves' hyperthyroidism and ophthalmopathy. RNA transcripts gave rise to amplified TCR beta CDR3 regions. The TCR CDR3 was amplified in a first-round RT-PCR using the HTBI primer set. TCRdb re-called the multiplex PCR reads with MiXCR, one entry per CDR3 protein. Here the sample spans 500,000 to 650,000 distinct CDR3 sequences, approximately 20% being singletons. Sample: blood. These receptors were obtained from a man aged 35 to 55 with Graves' ophthalmopathy.

This clonotype has more than one count but fewer than ten. This chain links TRBV19 with TRBJ1-2, with D tentatively TRBD1 (5 bases). Germline CDR1 is LNHDA and CDR2 is SQIVND (reference sequence). With 7 bases removed from V and 6 bases from J, the gap between germline ends came to 21 bases. The CDR3 covers 15 residues. The CDR3 loop is CASTTSGRDWNGYTF. DNA for the CDR3: TGTGCCAGTACAACCTCCGGACGGGACTGGAATGGCTACACCTTC.

Ten or more counts support this clonotype. The chain couples TRBV7-3 to TRBJ2-7; 7 nucleotides line up with TRBD1. This CDR3 spans 13 amino acids. Germline V gene lookup returns CDR1 SGHTA and CDR2 FQGTGA. V lost 5 bases to trimming and J lost 9 bases; unmatched junction nucleotides: 10. Here the CDR3 reads CASSQGDSQRQYF. For the CDR3, the DNA is TGTGCCAGCAGCCAGGGGGACAGTCAACGGCAGTACTTC.

The genes are TRBV15 and TRBJ2-2; possibly TRBD1 for D (5 bases). Germline CDR1 reads LNHNV; CDR2 reads YYDKDF (reference sequence). This CDR3 comprises 17 residues. Deletions cut 0 bases from V and 2 bases from J, with 13 bases between. CDR3 sequence reads: CATSRDQGALNTGELFF. The DNA of the CDR3 is TGTGCCACCAGCAGAGATCAAGGGGCGTTAAACACCGGGGAGCTGTTTTTT.

Comment on this clonotype: Likely a read error: the CDR3 ends without its conserved phenylalanine or tryptophan. The chain combines TRBV7-2 with TRBJ2-7; the D is unclear. Germline CDR1 SGHTA, CDR2 FQGNSA. The CDR3 has 13 amino acids. Trimming shortened V by 1 base and J by 2 bases, and 6 bases separated the two germline ends. CDR3 sequence reads: CASSLEPAYEQYL. The CDR3 DNA sequence: TGTGCCAGCAGCTTAGAGCCGGCCTACGAGCAGTACCTC.

This clonotype was seen repeatedly, ten times or more. This chain joins TRBV7-3 and TRBJ1-1, with TRBD1 matching 7 bases. The CDR3 extends over 15 amino acids. Trimming cost V 5 bases and J 4 bases; bases outside gene matches: 10. Per germline, CDR1 SGHTA and CDR2 FQGTGA. The CDR3 nucleotides are TGTGCCAGCAGCCTTTCCAAACAGGGGAGCACTGAAGCTTTCTTT. Protein sequence: CASSLSKQGSTEAFF.

The rearrangement uses TRBV6-2 or TRBV6-3 and TRBJ1-1, with 8 bases lining up with TRBD1. The CDR3 totals 15 residues. The germline V gene encodes CDR1 MNHEY and CDR2 SVGEGT. J was trimmed by 5 bases and V by 6 bases; bases with no gene match: 11. The CDR3 protein is CASRKAGGAWTEAFF. The CDR3 DNA sequence: TGTGCCAGCAGGAAAGCAGGGGGCGCTTGGACTGAAGCTTTCTTT.

The chain carries TRBV6-5 and TRBJ2-2, with D maybe TRBD2 (5 bases). V lost 4 bases, J lost 8 bases, and 11 bases lay in between. Looked up from germline, CDR1 is MNHEY and CDR2 is SVGAGI. The CDR3 consists of 13 residues. CDR3 residues: CASSSLGVGELFF. The CDR3 region has the DNA TGTGCCAGCAGTTCCCTCGGGGTAGGGGAGCTGTTTTTT.

This chain connects TRBV4-1 to TRBJ1-2; D not resolved. This CDR3 is 15 amino acids long. CDR1 is MGHRA, CDR2 YSYEKL, per germline. Trimming shortened V by 0 bases and J by 4 bases, and 12 bases separated the two germline ends. The CDR3, as DNA: TGCGCCAGCAGCCAAGATCTGGGGTATGCCTATGGCTACACCTTC. It codes for CASSQDLGYAYGYTF.

This clonotype was found a few times. The chain links TRBV10-3 to TRBJ2-3, with a possible D match to TRBD2 (5 bases). CDR1 ENHRY and CDR2 SYGVKD come from the germline V gene. Trimming pared 0 bases from V and 7 bases from J, leaving 20 bases between. CDR3 length: 17 amino acids. The CDR3 DNA reads as TGTGCCATCAGTGAGTCGGTAGCGTTTTCGACCCTATATACGCAGTATTTT. It translates to CAISESVAFSTLYTQYF.

This clonotype was counted only a few times. The genes are TRBV20-1 and TRBJ1-4; D gene ambiguous. Germline V gene data show CDR1 as DFQATT and CDR2 as SNEGSKA (reference sequence). V lost 0 bases, J lost 4 bases, and 9 bases lay in between. The CDR3 extends over 14 amino acids. The CDR3, as DNA: TGCAGTGCTAGAGATCAACGGGGTAATGAAAAACTGTTTTTT. As protein: CSARDQRGNEKLFF.

This clonotype was recorded at least ten times. The rearrangement links TRBV7-2 to TRBJ2-7, with TRBD2 identical over 10 bases. Losses at the gene ends were 5 bases for V and 3 bases for J; bases not matched to a gene: 7. The CDR3 totals 15 residues. The germline CDR1 and CDR2 sequences are SGHTA and FQGNSA. CDR3 DNA: TGTGCCAGCAGCCCTAGCGGGGGACTCCTCTACGAGCAGTACTTC. It codes for CASSPSGGLLYEQYF.